This T cell receptor (beta chain) is from a study of shared clonotypes between healthy human individuals. The naive CD8 population came from CD45RO-negative cells selected for CCR7, without terminally differentiated effector memory CD45RA+ cells. Sorted subsets were amplified in replicate PCRs using about 200 ng DNA, 30,000 to 35,000 T cell genomes. Original processing methods: ImmunoSEQ only sent back junction sequences with no quality scores, so filtering was done differently. Produced via immunoSEQ multiplex PCR; TCRdb's table is partial and in-frame only. V and J calls and clone size are as listed in that table; D and trimming were resolved from the DNA. Among about 1,900,000 clones listed, less than 95% were seen once. The TCR comes from a man younger than 35 in good health. The specimen was naive CD8+ T cells sorted from blood.

In nucleotides, the CDR3 is TGCAGCGTTGAAAAAGATGTAGCGGGGTACCAAGAGACCCAGTACTTC. Protein sequence: CSVEKDVAGYQETQYF. The chain uses TRBV29-1 and TRBJ2-5; TRBD2 matches 8 bases. This CDR3 spans 16 amino acids. V was pared by 2 bases and J by 0 bases, with 8 bases of the junction left unmatched. Germline CDR1 SQVTM, CDR2 ANQGSEA.